Reported below is one T cell receptor beta chain. Authors' data handling: Amplification of reference gene primers was used by the study to estimate nucleated cell counts. Sequenced by immunoSEQ multiplex PCR; TCRdb stores in-frame clones only, minus some. V and J calls plus clone size are reproduced from that table; the DNA served to infer D and trimming. The sample yields nearly 200,000 clones, around 85% seen once. CDR1 and CDR2 from the germline V gene are SGHDT and YYEEEE. J gave up 8 bases and V 4 bases, and 2 bases lay outside the gene matches. The CDR3 is 11 residues long. The data derive from a study of blood T cell repertoires in COVID-19.

Specimen: peripheral blood. The TCR sequence derives from a woman aged 70-85 years with acute or convalescent COVID-19. The J gene is TRBJ1-1, the V gene TRBV5-6, with 7 bases that match TRBD1. CDR3 nucleotide sequence: TGTGCCAGCAGCCTACAGGGGGAAGCTTTCTTT. This translates into CASSLQGEAFF.